This TCR beta chain emerged from a study of spatial heterogeneity in lung cancer. The trim removed 4 bases at V and 4 bases at J, leaving 8 bases unmatched. The CDR3 loop spans 15 amino acids. CDR1 is SGHRS and CDR2 is YFSETQ in the germline V gene. The time point here: blood at routine non-recurrence follow-up after resection. Tumor, nontumor lung or frozen PBMC supplied whole RNA that was sequenced unsorted. This clonotype has ten or more counts. Individual TCR cDNA molecules each bore their own unique molecular identifier. TCRdb reprocessed the 5' RACE reads via MiXCR and lists one record per CDR3 protein. Here the sample spans approximately 50,000 distinct CDR3 sequences, roughly 7% being singletons.

This TCR was sampled from a female donor with early-stage non-small cell lung cancer. The genes are TRBV5-1 and TRBJ2-7, with 10 positions matching TRBD1. The specimen comprised PBMCs, sampled at follow-up. Here the CDR3 DNA reads TGCGCCAGCAGCCCGATCCCGGGACAGGGGTACGAGCAGTACTTC. It codes for CASSPIPGQGYEQYF.